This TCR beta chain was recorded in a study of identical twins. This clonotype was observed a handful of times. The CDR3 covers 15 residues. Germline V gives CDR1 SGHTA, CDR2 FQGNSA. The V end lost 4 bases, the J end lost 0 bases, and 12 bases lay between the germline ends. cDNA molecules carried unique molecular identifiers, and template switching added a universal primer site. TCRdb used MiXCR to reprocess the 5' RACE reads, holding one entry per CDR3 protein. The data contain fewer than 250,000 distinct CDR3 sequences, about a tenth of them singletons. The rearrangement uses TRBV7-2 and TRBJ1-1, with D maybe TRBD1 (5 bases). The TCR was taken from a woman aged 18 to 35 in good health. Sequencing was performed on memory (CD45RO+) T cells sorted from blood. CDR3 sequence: CASSSPGRLNTEAFF. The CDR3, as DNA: TGTGCCAGCAGCTCACCGGGACGCTTGAACACTGAAGCTTTCTTT.